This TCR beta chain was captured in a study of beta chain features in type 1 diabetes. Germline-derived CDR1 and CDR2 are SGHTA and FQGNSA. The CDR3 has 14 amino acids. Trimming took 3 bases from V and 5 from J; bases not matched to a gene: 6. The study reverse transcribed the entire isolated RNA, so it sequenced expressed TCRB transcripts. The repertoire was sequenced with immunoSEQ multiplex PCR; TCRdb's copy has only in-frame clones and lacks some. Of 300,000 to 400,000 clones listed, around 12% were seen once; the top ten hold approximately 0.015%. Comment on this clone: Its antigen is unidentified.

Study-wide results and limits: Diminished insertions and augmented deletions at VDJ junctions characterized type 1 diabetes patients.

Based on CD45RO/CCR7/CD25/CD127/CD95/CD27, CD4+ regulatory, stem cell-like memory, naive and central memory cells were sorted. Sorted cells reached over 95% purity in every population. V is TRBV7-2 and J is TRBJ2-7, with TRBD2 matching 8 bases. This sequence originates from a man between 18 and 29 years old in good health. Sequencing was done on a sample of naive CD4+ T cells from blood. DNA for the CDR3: TGTGCCAGCAGCTTGGGACTAGTTTTCGACGAGCAGTACTTC. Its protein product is CASSLGLVFDEQYF.